This TCR beta chain was profiled in a study of response to subunit inactivated influenza vaccine. The study's findings and limits: Each seasonal influenza vaccination recruits few new T cells, the authors suggested.

Per the germline V gene, CDR1 is MGHRA and CDR2 is YSYEKL. CDR3 length equals 15 residues. The V gene lost 0 bases and the J gene lost 3 bases, with 9 bases spanning the gap. MiXCR, run by TCRdb on the RT-PCR reads, gives a single entry per CDR3 protein. The table shows about 480,000 distinct CDR3 sequences, with 25% occurring only once. As concerns this clonotype: Antigen: not known.

The sequences come from CD4+ T cells sorted from PBMCs, collected roughly 5 days after vaccination. The TCR comes from a man aged 50 to 59 who received an inactivated influenza vaccine. V and J are TRBV4-1 and TRBJ1-5; unclear D gene. This CDR3 is CASSQDLGNNQPQHF. In nucleotides, the CDR3 is TGCGCCAGCAGCCAAGATTTAGGGAACAATCAGCCCCAGCATTTT.